Sequencing of this TCR beta chain was carried out in a study of blood T cell repertoires in COVID-19. Sequenced by immunoSEQ multiplex PCR; TCRdb stores in-frame clones only, minus some. The data show 200,000 to 250,000 clones, over 75% seen once. The CDR3 contains 17 residues. This chain connects TRBV21-1 to TRBJ1-1; the listed D gene, TRBD1, was not tested against the DNA. TRBV21-1 is labeled a pseudogene. The sample taken for sequencing was peripheral blood. This TCR was recovered from a human donor in a cohort sampled during active COVID-19. CDR3 residues: CASSPPTGGNLNTEAFF. DNA for the CDR3: TGTGCCAGCAGCCCACCGACAGGGGGCAATTTGAACACTGAAGCTTTCTTT.